The 9 T cell receptor beta chains in this list originate from one sample, sequenced in a study of cytomegalovirus exposure and HLA in healthy donors. Primers for the PCR totalled 60 Vbeta and 13 Jbeta. The assay was immunoSEQ multiplex PCR, and TCRdb's table has in-frame clones only and misses some. Here the sample spans approximately 210,000 clones, 85% to 90% being singletons. Material for sequencing was PBMCs. The receptors come from a man aged 25-45 years in good health and CMV-seronegative.

CDR3 nucleotides: TGTGCCAGCAGTGGCGAAAGTCTGGGCGAGACCCAGTACTTC. Encoded protein: CASSGESLGETQYF. The rearrangement links TRBV2 to TRBJ2-5; D gene ambiguous. CDR1 SNHLY and CDR2 FYNNEI come from the germline V gene. This CDR3 comprises 14 residues. With 4 bases removed from V and 5 bases from J, the gap between germline ends came to 14 bases.

The chain is built from TRBV6-1 and TRBJ2-7, with 13 positions matching TRBD2. This CDR3 has 14 amino acids. V dropped 5 bases and J dropped 5; count of bases not matched to a gene: 3. Per the germline V gene, CDR1 is MNHNS and CDR2 is SASEGT. This chain's CDR3 is CASSPGLAGDEQYF. The CDR3 DNA follows: TGTGCCAGCAGTCCCGGACTAGCGGGAGACGAGCAGTACTTC.

This clone has more than one count but fewer than ten. V gene TRBV18 combines with J gene TRBJ2-7; no reliable D call. The V and J ends lost 6 bases and 0 bases respectively, with 9 bases between them. This CDR3 is built from 13 residues. Germline V gene lookup returns CDR1 KGHSH and CDR2 LQKENI. The DNA of the CDR3 is TGTGCCAGCTCCGCCCGGTCCTCCTACGAGCAGTACTTC. Residues: CASSARSSYEQYF.

The genes are TRBV27 and TRBJ2-7; 9 bases match TRBD2. The CDR3 totals 13 residues. Germline CDR1 and CDR2: MNHEY and SMNVEV (reference sequence). With 8 bases clipped from V and 4 bases from J, the junction kept 6 bases outside the gene matches. The CDR3 spells CASGKRGDYEQYF. The DNA of the CDR3 is TGTGCCAGCGGTAAGCGGGGGGATTACGAGCAGTACTTC.

The chain uses TRBV27 and TRBJ1-1, with 8 bases lining up with TRBD1. V shed 4 bases, J shed 1 base, and the junction held 5 bases outside the gene matches. Germline V CDR1 and CDR2: MNHEY, SMNVEV (reference sequence). This CDR3 is 15 amino acids long. CDR3 amino acids: CASSSLGTGNTEAFF. DNA of the CDR3: TGTGCCAGCAGTTCTTTGGGGACAGGGAACACTGAAGCTTTCTTT.

V is TRBV2 and J is TRBJ2-1, with 12 bases identical to TRBD2. The V and J ends lost 5 bases and 13 bases, in that order; junction bases with no gene match: 9. CDR3 size: 14 residues. The V gene's germline CDR1 is SNHLY and CDR2 FYNNEI. The CDR3 here is CASSISSGGVTQFF. The CDR3 region has the DNA TGTGCCAGCAGTATTTCTAGCGGGGGGGTAACACAGTTCTTC.

This clone was recorded a few times. The V call is TRBV29-1, the J call TRBJ1-2, with 9 bases that match TRBD1. Germline V CDR1 and CDR2: SQVTM, ANQGSEA. This CDR3 region has 12 residues. The CDR3 bases are TGCAGTGCTGACAGGGGGGACTATGGCTACACCTTC. Translating gives CSADRGDYGYTF.

The chain is built from TRBV28 and TRBJ1-5; D call uncertain. The CDR3 has 14 amino acids. V was trimmed by 3 bases and J by 7 bases, leaving 13 bases between them. From germline, CDR1 is MDHEN and CDR2 SYDVKM. CDR3 region: CASSLSGLVQPQHF. CDR3 DNA sequence: TGTGCCAGCAGTTTGTCAGGTTTGGTGCAGCCCCAGCATTTT.

The genes are TRBV28 and TRBJ2-2; D possibly corresponds to TRBD1 (6 bases). The CDR3 sequence is 12 residues long. V lost 9 bases and J 5 bases, leaving 10 bases between the germline ends. Germline lookup yields CDR1 MDHEN and CDR2 SYDVKM. The CDR3 DNA sequence: TGTGCCAGTCACAGGGAAACCGGGGAGCTGTTTTTT. Its protein product is CASHRETGELFF.